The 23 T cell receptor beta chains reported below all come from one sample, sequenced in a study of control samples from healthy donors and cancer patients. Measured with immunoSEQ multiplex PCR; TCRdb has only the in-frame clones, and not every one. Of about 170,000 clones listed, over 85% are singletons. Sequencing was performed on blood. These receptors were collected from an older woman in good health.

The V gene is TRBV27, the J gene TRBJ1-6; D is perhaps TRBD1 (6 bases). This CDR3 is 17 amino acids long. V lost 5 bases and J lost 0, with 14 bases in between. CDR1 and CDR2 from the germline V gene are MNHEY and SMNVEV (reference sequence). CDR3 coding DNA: TGTGCCAGCAGTCCAATGGCAGGGGTCTCCTATAATTCACCCCTCCACTTT. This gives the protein CASSPMAGVSYNSPLHF.

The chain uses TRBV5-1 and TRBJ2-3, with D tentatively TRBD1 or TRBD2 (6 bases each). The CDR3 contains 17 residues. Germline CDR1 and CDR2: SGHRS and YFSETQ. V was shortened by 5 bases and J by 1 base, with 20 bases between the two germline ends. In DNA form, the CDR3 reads TGCGCCAGCAGAACCGCCCCGGGGGCTAGCGGCACAGATACGCAGTATTTT. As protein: CASRTAPGASGTDTQYF.

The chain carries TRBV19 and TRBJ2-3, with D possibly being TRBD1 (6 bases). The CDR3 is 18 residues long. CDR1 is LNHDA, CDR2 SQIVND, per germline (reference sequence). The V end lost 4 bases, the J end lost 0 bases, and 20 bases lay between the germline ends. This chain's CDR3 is CASSTRSRGGDSTDTQYF. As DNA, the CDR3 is TGTGCCAGTAGTACGCGTTCTCGAGGGGGTGATAGCACAGATACGCAGTATTTT.

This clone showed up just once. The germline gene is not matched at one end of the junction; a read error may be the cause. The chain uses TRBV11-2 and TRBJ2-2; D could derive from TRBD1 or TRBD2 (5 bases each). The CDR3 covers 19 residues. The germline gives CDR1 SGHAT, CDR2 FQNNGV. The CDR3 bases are TGTGCCAGCAGCCCACTCCGGACATCTAGCATTAAGGACACCGGGAAGCTGTTTTTT. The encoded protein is CASSPLRTSSIKDTGKLFF.

The CDR3 loop is CASSKSPAGATSSSYNSPLHF. CDR3 DNA: TGTGCCAGTAGCAAATCCCCCGCCGGAGCAACCTCGAGCTCCTATAATTCACCCCTCCACTTT. The V call is TRBV19, the J call TRBJ1-6; unclear D gene. The CDR3 length is 21 residues. With 6 bases removed from V and 0 bases from J, the gap between germline ends came to 27 bases. Germline-derived CDR1 and CDR2 are LNHDA and SQIVND (reference sequence).

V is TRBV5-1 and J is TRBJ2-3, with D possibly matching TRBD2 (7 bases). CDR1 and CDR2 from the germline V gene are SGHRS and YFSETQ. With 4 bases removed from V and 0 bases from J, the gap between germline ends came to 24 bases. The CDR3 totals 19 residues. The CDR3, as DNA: TGCGCCAGCAGCCCCTCCTCGGCGGGGGCGTCCCCTAGCACAGATACGCAGTATTTT. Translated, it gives CASSPSSAGASPSTDTQYF.

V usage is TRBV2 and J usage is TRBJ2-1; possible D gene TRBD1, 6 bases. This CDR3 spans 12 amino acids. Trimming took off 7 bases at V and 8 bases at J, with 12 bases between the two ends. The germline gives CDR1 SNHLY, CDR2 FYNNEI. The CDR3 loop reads CASTLGGHEQFF. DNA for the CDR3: TGTGCCAGCACCCTAGGGGGTCATGAGCAGTTCTTC. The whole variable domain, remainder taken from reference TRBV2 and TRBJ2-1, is EPEVTQTPSHQVTQMGQEVILRCVPISNHLYFYWYRQILGQKVEFLVSFYNNEISEKSEIFDDQFSVERPDGSNFTLKIRSTKLEDSAMYFCASTLGGHEQFFGPGTRLTVL.

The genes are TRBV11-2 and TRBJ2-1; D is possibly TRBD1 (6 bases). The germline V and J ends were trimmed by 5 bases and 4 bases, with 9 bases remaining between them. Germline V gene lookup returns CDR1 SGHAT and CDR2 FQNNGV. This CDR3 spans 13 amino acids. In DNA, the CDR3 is TGTGCCAGCAGCCGGACAGATTACAATGAGCAGTTCTTC. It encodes CASSRTDYNEQFF.

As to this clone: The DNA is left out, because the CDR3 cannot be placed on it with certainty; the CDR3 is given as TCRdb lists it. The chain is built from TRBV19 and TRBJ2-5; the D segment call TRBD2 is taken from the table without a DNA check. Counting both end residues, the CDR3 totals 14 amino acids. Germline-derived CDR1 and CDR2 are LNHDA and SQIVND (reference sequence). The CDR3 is CASTSGTSKETQYF.

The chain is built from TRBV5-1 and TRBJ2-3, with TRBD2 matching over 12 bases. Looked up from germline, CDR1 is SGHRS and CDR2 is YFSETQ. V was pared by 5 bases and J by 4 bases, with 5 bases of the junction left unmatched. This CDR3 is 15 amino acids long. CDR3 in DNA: TGCGCCAGCAGGTCTAGCGGGGGGGCAGCAGATACGCAGTATTTT. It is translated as CASRSSGGAADTQYF.

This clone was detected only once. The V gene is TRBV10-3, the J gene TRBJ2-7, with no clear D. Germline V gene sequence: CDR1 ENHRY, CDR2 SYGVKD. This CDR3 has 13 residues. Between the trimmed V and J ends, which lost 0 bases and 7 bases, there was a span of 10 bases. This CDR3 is CAISESNNREQYF. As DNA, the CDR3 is TGTGCCATCAGTGAGTCGAATAATCGGGAGCAGTACTTC.

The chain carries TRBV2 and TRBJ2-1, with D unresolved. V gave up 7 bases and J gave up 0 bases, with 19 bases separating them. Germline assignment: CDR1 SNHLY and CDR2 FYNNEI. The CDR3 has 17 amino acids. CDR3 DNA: TGTGCCAGCATGCCGACCCTGCCCCCGGGCTCCTACAATGAGCAGTTCTTC. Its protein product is CASMPTLPPGSYNEQFF. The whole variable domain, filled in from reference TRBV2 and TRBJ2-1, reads EPEVTQTPSHQVTQMGQEVILRCVPISNHLYFYWYRQILGQKVEFLVSFYNNEISEKSEIFDDQFSVERPDGSNFTLKIRSTKLEDSAMYFCASMPTLPPGSYNEQFFGPGTRLTVL.

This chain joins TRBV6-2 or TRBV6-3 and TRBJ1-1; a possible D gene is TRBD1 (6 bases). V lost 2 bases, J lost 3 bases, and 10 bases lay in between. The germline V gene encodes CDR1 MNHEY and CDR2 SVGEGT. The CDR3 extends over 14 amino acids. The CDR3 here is CASSYGAGDTEAFF. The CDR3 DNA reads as TGTGCCAGCAGTTACGGGGCAGGGGACACTGAAGCTTTCTTT.

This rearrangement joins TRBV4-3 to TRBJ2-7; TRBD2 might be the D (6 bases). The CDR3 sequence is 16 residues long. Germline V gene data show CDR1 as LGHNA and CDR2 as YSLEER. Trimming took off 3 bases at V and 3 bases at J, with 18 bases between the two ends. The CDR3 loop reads CASSQSGGVGDYEQYF. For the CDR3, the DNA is TGCGCCAGCAGCCAGTCGGGCGGGGTAGGTGACTACGAGCAGTACTTC.

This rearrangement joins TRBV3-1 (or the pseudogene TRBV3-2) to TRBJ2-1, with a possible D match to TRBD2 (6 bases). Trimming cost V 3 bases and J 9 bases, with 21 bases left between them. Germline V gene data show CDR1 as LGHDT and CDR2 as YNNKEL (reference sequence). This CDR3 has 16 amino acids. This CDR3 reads CASSHRPGTFPVEQFF. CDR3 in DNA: TGTGCCAGCAGCCATCGTCCCGGGACTTTTCCCGTTGAGCAGTTCTTC.

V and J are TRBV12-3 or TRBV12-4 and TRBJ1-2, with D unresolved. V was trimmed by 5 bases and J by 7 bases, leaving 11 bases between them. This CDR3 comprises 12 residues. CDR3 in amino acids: CASSGRFGGYTF. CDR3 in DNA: TGTGCCAGCAGTGGACGATTCGGTGGCTACACCTTC.

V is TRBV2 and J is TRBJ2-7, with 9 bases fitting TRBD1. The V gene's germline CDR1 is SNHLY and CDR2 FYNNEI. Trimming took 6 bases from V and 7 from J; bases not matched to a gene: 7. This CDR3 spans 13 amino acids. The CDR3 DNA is TGTGCCAGCAGGGGACAGGGTACCGCTGAGCAGTACTTC. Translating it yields CASRGQGTAEQYF. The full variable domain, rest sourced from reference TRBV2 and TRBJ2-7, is EPEVTQTPSHQVTQMGQEVILRCVPISNHLYFYWYRQILGQKVEFLVSFYNNEISEKSEIFDDQFSVERPDGSNFTLKIRSTKLEDSAMYFCASRGQGTAEQYFGPGTRLTVT.

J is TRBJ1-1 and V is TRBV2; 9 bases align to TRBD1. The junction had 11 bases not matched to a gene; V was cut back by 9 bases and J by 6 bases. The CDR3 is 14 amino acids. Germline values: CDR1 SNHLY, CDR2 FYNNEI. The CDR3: CARQQGANSPEAFF. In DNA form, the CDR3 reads TGTGCCAGACAACAGGGGGCGAATTCTCCTGAAGCTTTCTTT.

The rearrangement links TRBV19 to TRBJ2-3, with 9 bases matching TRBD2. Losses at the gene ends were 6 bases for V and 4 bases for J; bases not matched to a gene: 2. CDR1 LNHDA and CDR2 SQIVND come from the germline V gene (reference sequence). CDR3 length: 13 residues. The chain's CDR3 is CASRERGADTQYF. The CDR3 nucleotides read TGTGCCAGTAGGGAGCGGGGGGCAGATACGCAGTATTTT.

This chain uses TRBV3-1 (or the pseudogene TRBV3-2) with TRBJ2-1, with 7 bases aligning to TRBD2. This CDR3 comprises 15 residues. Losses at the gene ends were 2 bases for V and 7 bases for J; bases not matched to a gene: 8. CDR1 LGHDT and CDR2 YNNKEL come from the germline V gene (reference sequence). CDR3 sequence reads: CASSQRGGRGNEQFF. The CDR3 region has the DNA TGTGCCAGCAGCCAACGCGGGGGAAGAGGAAATGAGCAGTTCTTC.

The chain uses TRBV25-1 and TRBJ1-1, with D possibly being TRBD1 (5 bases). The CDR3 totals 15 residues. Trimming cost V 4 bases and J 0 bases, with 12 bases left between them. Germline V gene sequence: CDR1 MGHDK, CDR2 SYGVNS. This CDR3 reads CASSGGGTLNTEAFF. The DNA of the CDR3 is TGTGCCAGCAGTGGGGGGGGGACGTTGAACACTGAAGCTTTCTTT.

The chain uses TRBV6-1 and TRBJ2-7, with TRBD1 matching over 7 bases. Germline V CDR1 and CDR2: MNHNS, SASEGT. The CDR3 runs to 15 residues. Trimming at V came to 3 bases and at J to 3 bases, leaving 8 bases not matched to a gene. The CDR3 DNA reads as TGTGCCAGCAGTGACCTTCGGGGACAGAGCTACGAGCAGTACTTC. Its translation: CASSDLRGQSYEQYF.

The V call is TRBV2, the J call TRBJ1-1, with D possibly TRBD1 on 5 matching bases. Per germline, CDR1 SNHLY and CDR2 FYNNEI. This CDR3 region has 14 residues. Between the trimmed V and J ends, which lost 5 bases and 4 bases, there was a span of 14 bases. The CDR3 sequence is CASSSYPRGTEAFF. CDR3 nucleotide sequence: TGTGCCAGCAGTAGCTACCCTAGGGGCACTGAAGCTTTCTTT.